The source of this TCR beta chain is a study of CXCR3-negative and CXCR3-positive naive CD8 T cells. This CDR3 has 14 amino acids. From germline, CDR1 is SEHNR and CDR2 FQNEAQ (reference sequence). Notes on this clonotype: Its antigen remains unknown.

In preparing the TRB cDNA libraries, 5' RACE with UMI labels was used. After re-calling the 5' RACE reads, TCRdb lists one entry per CDR3 protein, DNA absent. This sample's table reports about 120,000 distinct CDR3 sequences. The study, taken as a whole, reports: When CXCR3-positive naive cells were set against CXCR3-negative naive cells, the former had more hydrophobic TRB CDR3s.

The sequence came from a human donor in good health. Some clones in this sample may be carry-over from other donors' samples. The sample was naive CXCR3+ CD8+ T cells from blood. Subset in this sample: CD45RO-CCR7+CD27+CD95- naive CD8+ T cells expressing CXCR3 (TNR3+). The chain carries TRBV7-9 and TRBJ2-4; no DNA is available, so the TRBD1 call from TCRdb remains unchecked. The CDR3 sequence is CASSSWDTKNIQYF.